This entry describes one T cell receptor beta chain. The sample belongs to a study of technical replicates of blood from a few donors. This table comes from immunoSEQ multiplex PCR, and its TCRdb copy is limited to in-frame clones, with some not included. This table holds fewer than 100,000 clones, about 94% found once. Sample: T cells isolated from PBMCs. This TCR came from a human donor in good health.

CDR3 bases: TGTGCCAGCAGCCCAGTTTACAGGGTTCCCTACAATGAGCAGTTCTTC. This codes for CASSPVYRVPYNEQFF. The rearrangement links TRBV7-2 to TRBJ2-1; a possible D gene is TRBD1 (6 bases). The germline V and J ends were trimmed by 5 bases and 2 bases, with 16 bases remaining between them. Germline loops: CDR1 SGHTA, CDR2 FQGNSA. The CDR3 is made up of 16 amino acids.